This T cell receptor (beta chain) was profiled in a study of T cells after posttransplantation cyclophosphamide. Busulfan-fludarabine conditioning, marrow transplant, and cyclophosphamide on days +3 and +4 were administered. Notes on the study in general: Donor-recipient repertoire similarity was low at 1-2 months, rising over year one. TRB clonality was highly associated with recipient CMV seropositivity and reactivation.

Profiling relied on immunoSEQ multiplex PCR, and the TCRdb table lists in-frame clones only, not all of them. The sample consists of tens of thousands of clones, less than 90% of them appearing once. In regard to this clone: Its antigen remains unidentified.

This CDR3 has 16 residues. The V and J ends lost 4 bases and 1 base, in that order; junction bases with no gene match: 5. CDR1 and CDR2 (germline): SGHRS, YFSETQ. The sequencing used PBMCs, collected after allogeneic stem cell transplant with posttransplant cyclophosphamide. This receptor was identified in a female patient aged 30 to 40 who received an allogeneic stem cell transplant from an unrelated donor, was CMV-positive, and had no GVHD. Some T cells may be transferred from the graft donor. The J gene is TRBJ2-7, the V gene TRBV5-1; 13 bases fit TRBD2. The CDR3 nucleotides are TGCGCCAGCAGCCCGAGACTAGCGGGGGGTTCCTACGAGCAGTACTTC. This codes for CASSPRLAGGSYEQYF.